The entry below describes one T cell receptor (beta chain). This receptor's antigen is unknown. No base qualities exist here, and no much larger clone lies one base off it. This sample is part of a study of blood T cell repertoires in COVID-19 (dated by TCRdb to the early 2020s). At the level of the whole study: The collaborator samples originated in the United States, Italy and Spain and spanned the acute and convalescent phases of COVID-19. The prospective study material was composed of cDNA or gDNA derived from T cells, B-cell-depleted T cells, or PBMCs. Deeply sampled blood TCRbeta repertoires from subjects exposed to, actively infected with, or recovered from COVID-19 were included in the dataset. The sample metadata nearly always contained a de-identified subject ID, COVID-19 status, age in years and sex. Where available, HLA class I and class II types were taken from metadata supplied by the sample provider and were not determined by assay-based typing. Samples came from the ongoing ImmuneRACE study (first 160 participants) plus 1,254 subjects from 6 global collaborators. A freely available public database, intended as a resource for researchers studying the immune response to SARS-CoV-2, is where the repertoires were released.

The CDR1 and CDR2 encoded by the germline V gene are SGHDT and YYEEEE. There are 17 amino acids in the CDR3, from cysteine to phenylalanine inclusive. Left in the record is the CDR3 DNA by itself, 51 bases read in frame from the first base. At the junction V is shortened by 6 bases and J by 0 bases; bases outside the gene matches: 9. Findings and caveats that apply to the study as a whole: The amount of clinical and demographic metadata varied by source and participant and was provided uncurated.

TCRbeta CDR3 regions were amplified from genomic DNA using the immunoSEQ Assay, a bias-controlled multiplex PCR. The source study handled its data this way. Nucleated cell counts per sample were estimated from amplification of reference gene primers within the assay. Sequence reads were collapsed and filtered to measure the absolute abundance of every unique TCRbeta CDR3 rearrangement. For each sample, productive Simpson clonality was calculated by taking the square root of Simpson's diversity index across productive rearrangements. TCRdb retrieved this table from immuneACCESS and kept in-frame rearrangements only. Not all clones are present; in checked studies, unresolved V genes account for under half, and no reason is known for the remainder. V and J calls and clone size are given by that table; D and trimming were obtained from the DNA. The sample table shows 80,000 to 100,000 clones, and roughly 90% are seen once. The top ten clones comprise roughly 1.5% of the sample.

Whole blood was collected in K2EDTA tubes by collaborating institutions according to the institutions' own protocols. For TCRbeta analysis, collaborator samples were shipped as frozen whole blood, as isolated PBMCs, or as DNA extracted from either sample type. The chain is made from TRBV5-6 and TRBJ1-5, and 10 junctional nucleotides match TRBD1. Sample: peripheral blood. This clonotype was obtained from a human donor with active COVID-19. The donor label of this sample is uncertain. The CDR3: CASTRQGAYYSNQPQHF. At the DNA level, the sequence is TGTGCCAGCACCCGACAGGGGGCTTATTATAGCAATCAGCCCCAGCATTTT.